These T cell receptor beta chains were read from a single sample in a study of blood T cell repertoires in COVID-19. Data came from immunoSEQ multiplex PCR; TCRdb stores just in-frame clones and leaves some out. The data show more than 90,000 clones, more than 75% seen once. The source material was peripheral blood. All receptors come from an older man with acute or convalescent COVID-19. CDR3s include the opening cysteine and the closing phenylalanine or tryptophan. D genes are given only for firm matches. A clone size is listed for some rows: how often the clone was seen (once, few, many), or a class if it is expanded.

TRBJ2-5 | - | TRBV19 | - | TGTGCCAGTAGTACGGGTGAGACCCAGTACTTC | CASSTGETQYF
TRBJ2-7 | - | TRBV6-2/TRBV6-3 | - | TGTGCCAGCAGTTACGACCGGGAAAGAGGCGAGCAGTACTTC | CASSYDRERGEQYF
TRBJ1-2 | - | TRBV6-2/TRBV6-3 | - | TGTGCCAGCAGTTACACAGGCGGCTATGGCTACACCTTC | CASSYTGGYGYTF
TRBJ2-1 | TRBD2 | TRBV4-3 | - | TGCGCCAGCAGCCAATTTGCTAGCGGGGCGGGTAATGAGCAGTTCTTC | CASSQFASGAGNEQFF
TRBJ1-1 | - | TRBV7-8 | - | TGTGCCAGCAGCTTAGCCAGGGCCACTGAAGCTTTCTTT | CASSLARATEAFF
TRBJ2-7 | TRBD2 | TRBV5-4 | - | TGTGCCAGCAGCTTGTTTGGCGGGGGTAAAGAGCAGTACTTC | CASSLFGGGKEQYF
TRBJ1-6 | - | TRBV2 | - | TGTGCCAGCAGCAGGGATTCACCCCTCCACTTT | CASSRDSPLHF
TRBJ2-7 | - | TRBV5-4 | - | TGTGCCAGCAGCTCGTCAGCGCGGGACCGGAACGAGCAGTACTTC | CASSSSARDRNEQYF
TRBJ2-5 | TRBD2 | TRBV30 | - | TGTGCCTGGAGGGCCGGGACTAGCGGGAGGGAGACCCAGTACTTC | CAWRAGTSGRETQYF
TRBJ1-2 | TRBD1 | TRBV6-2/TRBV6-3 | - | TGTGCCAGCAGCTCGACAGGGATTGAGGCTAACTATGGCTACACCTTC | CASSSTGIEANYGYTF
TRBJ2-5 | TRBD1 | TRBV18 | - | TGTGCCAGCTCACGGCCGGGACAGGGGGCGCGGGAGACCCAGTACTTC | CASSRPGQGARETQYF
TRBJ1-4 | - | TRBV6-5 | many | TGTGCCAGCAGTTCGAGGTTAAGGGGTTCTGAAAAACTGTTTTTT | CASSSRLRGSEKLFF
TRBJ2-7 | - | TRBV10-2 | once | TGCGCCAGCAGAACTTCCTACGAGCAGTACTTC | CASRTSYEQYF
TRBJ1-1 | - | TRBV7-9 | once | TGTGCCAGCAGCTCCCAGGGGATCACTGAAGCTTTCTTT | CASSSQGITEAFF